This note documents a single TCR beta chain sequence. What it binds is unknown. The sample belongs to a study of T cells in localized non-small cell lung cancer. General observations from the study: In the blood, greater T cell density corresponded to longer overall survival. Detection in adjacent lung was observed for a median about 56 of the top 100 tumor clones. Heterogeneity cannot be ruled out, as sequencing used one tumor region only. In uninvolved adjacent lung, T cell clonality reached its highest value, exceeding tumor.

The data were produced by immunoSEQ multiplex PCR, yet TCRdb's version contains in-frame clones alone and is incomplete. The sample gives around 25,000 clones, 70% to 90% of which show up once; roughly an eighth is in the top ten. The sequence was obtained from a female donor aged 60 or older with stage I lung adenocarcinoma. The specimen was peripheral blood, collected before any cancer treatment.

CDR3 coding DNA: TGTGCCAGCCGGGGGGGGGTCCCCTCTGGGGCCAACGTCCTGACTTTC. This codes for CASRGGVPSGANVLTF. The chain carries TRBV25-1 and TRBJ2-6; TRBD2 aligns across 8 bases. Germline V lookup: CDR1 MGHDK, CDR2 SYGVNS. The CDR3 is 16 residues long. Trimming cost V 8 bases and J 0 bases; bases outside gene matches: 6.